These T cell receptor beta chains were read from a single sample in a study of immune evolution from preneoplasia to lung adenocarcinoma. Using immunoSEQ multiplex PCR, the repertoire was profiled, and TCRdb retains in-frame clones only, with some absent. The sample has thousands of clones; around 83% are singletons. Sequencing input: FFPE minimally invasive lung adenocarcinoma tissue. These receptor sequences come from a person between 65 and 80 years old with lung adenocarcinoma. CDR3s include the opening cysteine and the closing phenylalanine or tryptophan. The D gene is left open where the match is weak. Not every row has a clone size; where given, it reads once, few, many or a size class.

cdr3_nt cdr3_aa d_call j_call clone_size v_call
TGTGCCAGCTCACGAGGACAGGCGGAAGAGCAGTACTTC CASSRGQAEEQYF TRBD1 TRBJ2-7 NA TRBV18
TGTGCCAGCAGCCCCTGGCGAACTGCGGGGGGCGGCGGCTACACCTTC CASSPWRTAGGGGYTF NA TRBJ1-2 NA TRBV11-1
TGTGCCAGCAGTAACGACCTGGACTCGCGGGGCTACACCTTC CASSNDLDSRGYTF NA TRBJ1-2 NA TRBV6-5
TGTGCCAGCAGAGGAGGACAGGGGGATTCTGGGGCCAACGTCCTGACTTTC CASRGGQGDSGANVLTF TRBD1 TRBJ2-6 NA TRBV28
TGCGCCAGCAGCCAAGCATCGGGGGTGGGGGTGGCTGAAGCTTTCTTT CASSQASGVGVAEAFF NA TRBJ1-1 NA TRBV4-1
TGTGCCAGCTCACCCCAGGGTGGTGATGAAAAACTGTTTTTT CASSPQGGDEKLFF NA TRBJ1-4 NA TRBV18
TGTGCCAGCAGTGAGACTAGCGGGGGGGCAGATACGCAGTATTTT CASSETSGGADTQYF TRBD2 TRBJ2-3 NA TRBV6-1
TGTGCCAGCAGTTTGGGGAGACAGGGACGGGAGACCCAGTACTTC CASSLGRQGRETQYF TRBD1 TRBJ2-5 NA TRBV27
TGTGCCAGTGCACTCCGGGACACGGGTAGTGAGGACGAGCAGTACTTC CASALRDTGSEDEQYF NA TRBJ2-7 NA TRBV19
TGTGCCAGCAGCTCCACGGGGGGGGGTTTGAGGACCCAGTACTTC CASSSTGGGLRTQYF TRBD2 TRBJ2-5 once TRBV5-8
TGTGCCAGCAGTGATAGGGGAGAGACCCAGTACTTC CASSDRGETQYF NA TRBJ2-5 NA TRBV2
TGTGCCAGCAGCCTGACGGACCCTAAGCGCTACACCTTC CASSLTDPKRYTF NA TRBJ1-2 NA TRBV6-6
TGTGCCAGCATCCCCGGAAGTGGGGTTGGAAACACCATATATTTT CASIPGSGVGNTIYF NA TRBJ1-3 NA TRBV28
TGTGCCAGCAGTTACCCGGTCGACATGGGTCAGCCCCAGCATTTT CASSYPVDMGQPQHF NA TRBJ1-5 NA TRBV6-6
TGTGCCAGTGGACTAGTGAGGGGACGCAATGAGCAGTTCTTC CASGLVRGRNEQFF TRBD2 TRBJ2-1 NA TRBV28
TGTGCCAGCAGCTTAGCGGGAGGTGGAGAGACCCAGTACTTC CASSLAGGGETQYF NA TRBJ2-5 NA TRBV7-2
TGTGCCATCAGTGAGTCAGGGCAGGGCGCGGGTTTCATCACTGAAGCTTTCTTT CAISESGQGAGFITEAFF NA TRBJ1-1 NA TRBV10-3
TGTGCCACCAGCAGGAAGACAGGACCCCTAACTAATGAAAAACTGTTTTTT CATSRKTGPLTNEKLFF NA TRBJ1-4 NA TRBV15
TGTGCCAGCAGCCCCCGGACAGGGAACACTGAAGCTTTCTTT CASSPRTGNTEAFF TRBD1 TRBJ1-1 NA TRBV6-6
TGCAGCGGGCGACAGGCTGGGAACTATGGCTACACCTTC CSGRQAGNYGYTF NA TRBJ1-2 NA TRBV29-1
TGCAGTGCTCTCGTCGTGTATGGCTACACCTTC CSALVVYGYTF NA TRBJ1-2 NA TRBV20-1
TGTGCCTGGAGTGTACCGCGGCAGGGGGTCTACGAGCAGTACTTC CAWSVPRQGVYEQYF TRBD1 TRBJ2-7 once TRBV30
TGTGCCAGCAGTTCTTACCGGGACTCCACCGGGGAGCTGTTTTTT CASSSYRDSTGELFF NA TRBJ2-2 NA TRBV28
TGTGCCAGCAGCCTAGCCCTAGCGGGAGGGCTTGCCTACAATGAGCAGTTCTTC CASSLALAGGLAYNEQFF TRBD2 TRBJ2-1 NA TRBV11-2
TGTGCCATATCGGACAGGCGAAACACCGGGGAGCTGTTTTTT CAISDRRNTGELFF TRBD1 TRBJ2-2 NA TRBV18
TGTGCCAGCAGCTCTAGCTCCTACGAGCAGTACTTC CASSSSSYEQYF NA TRBJ2-7 once TRBV7-8
TGTGCCAGCACCCCCCTGGGCCATTATGGCTACACCTTC CASTPLGHYGYTF NA TRBJ1-2 once TRBV7-8
TGTGCCTGGAGTTGGGATTCGACAAACCTCAATTCACCCCTCCACTTT CAWSWDSTNLNSPLHF NA TRBJ1-6 NA TRBV30
TGTGCCAGCAGCCCCTCAGAGCCCAGGGCCAAGGATGGCAATCAGCCCCAGCATTTT CASSPSEPRAKDGNQPQHF NA TRBJ1-5 NA TRBV16
TGTGCCAGCTCACCACCCCACGGAGGACTGACCGGGGAGCTGTTTTTT CASSPPHGGLTGELFF NA TRBJ2-2 NA TRBV18
TGTGCCAGTAGTACAACAGGGGGCGATGGCTACACCTTC CASSTTGGDGYTF TRBD1 TRBJ1-2 NA TRBV19
TGTGCCAGCTCACCACTACGGCTGGGAAATGAGCAGTTCTTC CASSPLRLGNEQFF NA TRBJ2-1 NA TRBV18
TGTGCCAGCAGTTACTCGATTCCGCAGACTAATTCACCCCTCCACTTT CASSYSIPQTNSPLHF NA TRBJ1-6 NA TRBV6-6
TGTGCCAGCAATACGGGACAGTTCACAGATACGCAGTATTTT CASNTGQFTDTQYF TRBD1 TRBJ2-3 once TRBV27
TGTGCCAGCAGACGCCTCGGACAAAAAAACATTCAGTACTTC CASRRLGQKNIQYF NA TRBJ2-4 NA TRBV6-5
TGTGCCAGCAGCGCAGGGGTGGTCACTGAAGCTTTCTTT CASSAGVVTEAFF NA TRBJ1-1 NA TRBV6-1
TGTGCCAGCAGTCGGGACCCTGCCTACGAGCAGTACTTT CASSRDPAYEQYF NA TRBJ2-7 NA TRBV5-4
TGTGCCAGCAGCGTGGCCACAGGGGCAAAGCAGTACTTC CASSVATGAKQYF TRBD1 TRBJ2-7 NA TRBV9
TGCGCCAGCAGTCTACTCCGCCCGGGACAGGACGAGCAGTACTTC CASSLLRPGQDEQYF TRBD1 TRBJ2-7 NA TRBV23-1
TGTGCCAGCAGCCCCCGGACTCTCGACCTCTACAATGAGCAGTTCTTC CASSPRTLDLYNEQFF NA TRBJ2-1 NA TRBV11-2
TGTGCCAGCAGTTACTTCGGGCGCAACGAGCAGTACTTC CASSYFGRNEQYF NA TRBJ2-7 NA TRBV6-5
TGTGCCAGCAGCCCCCACCGGGACTCCCAAGAGACCCAGTACTTC CASSPHRDSQETQYF NA TRBJ2-5 NA TRBV6-1
TGCGCCAGCAGCTTCGGGGGAGGAGCCCTCTACGAGCAGTACTTC CASSFGGGALYEQYF NA TRBJ2-7 NA TRBV5-1
TGTGCCAGCAGTGGACAGTTAAGCTCCTACGAGCAGTACTTC CASSGQLSSYEQYF NA TRBJ2-7 large TRBV27
TGTGCCACCAGCAAACCAGGGGGCGGTTTCACTGAAGCTTTCTTT CATSKPGGGFTEAFF TRBD1 TRBJ1-1 few TRBV15
TGTGCCAGCAGCCAATCGTCGCGGGCTGAAGCTTTCTTT CASSQSSRAEAFF NA TRBJ1-1 NA TRBV16
TGTGCCAGCAGCCAAGATGAGTGGGACAGGACGTCTGGCTACACCTTC CASSQDEWDRTSGYTF TRBD1 TRBJ1-2 NA TRBV4-2
TGTGCCAGCAGCTTGGGGGGGACAGGGTCTAACTATGGCTACACCTTC CASSLGGTGSNYGYTF TRBD1 TRBJ1-2 NA TRBV7-6
TGTGCCAGCAGTGAAAGCAGAATCTCTGCCAACACCATATATTTT CASSESRISANTIYF NA TRBJ1-3 few TRBV2
TGTGCCAGCAGCTACCGGGACACCTATAATTCACCCCTCCACTTT CASSYRDTYNSPLHF NA TRBJ1-6 NA TRBV6-5
TGTGCCTGGAGTGCGGGGGTCACAGATACGCAGTATTTT CAWSAGVTDTQYF NA TRBJ2-3 NA TRBV30
TGTGCCATCAGTGAGCCAGGAGATCGAAAGAACACCGGGGAGCTGTTTTTT CAISEPGDRKNTGELFF NA TRBJ2-2 NA TRBV10-3
TGTGCCTGGAGTGGTGGGAGCAATCAGCCCCAGCATTTT CAWSGGSNQPQHF NA TRBJ1-5 NA TRBV30
TGTGCCACCTCCAACGGACAGGGAAAAGCTTTCTTT CATSNGQGKAFF TRBD1 TRBJ1-1 NA TRBV18